This is a list of T cell receptor beta chains from one sample in a study of lymphopenia after photon versus proton radiotherapy. Clones were read by immunoSEQ multiplex PCR, and TCRdb kept only the in-frame ones, dropping some. The sample consists of approximately 21,000 clones, around 85% of them appearing once. The sample here was peripheral blood, taken from a patient treated with photon-based radiotherapy. These receptors all stem from a man in his sixties with pancreatic cancer. CDR3s leave out the opening cysteine and the closing phenylalanine or tryptophan. A D gene is named only where the DNA matches it firmly.

>TRBJ2-1|TRBD2|TRBV6-4|13
ASSRTSGGAYEQF
>TRBJ2-7|TRBD1|TRBV4-2|12
ASSQETGAHEQY
>TRBJ1-3|NA|TRBV5-1|13
ASRSGQTPGNTIY
>TRBJ1-2|NA|TRBV6-6|13
ASSYNPRLDYGYT
>TRBJ2-3|TRBD2|TRBV11-2|14
ASSSWWRGGTHTQY
>TRBJ1-6|TRBD1|TRBV6-1|14
ASSERTGGFNSPLH
>TRBJ2-2|NA|TRBV27|15
ASSFIYTGGFTGELF
>TRBJ2-7|TRBD1|TRBV6-5|13
ASSDSGTASYEQY
>TRBJ2-2|NA|TRBV5-1|14
ASSLMSIANTGELF
>TRBJ1-6|NA|TRBV6-5|12
ASTHVGMDSPLH
>TRBJ2-1|TRBD2|TRBV6-4|14
ASSDGASGDYNEQF
>TRBJ2-3|TRBD2|TRBV9|15
ASSVYRSAGSTDTQY
>TRBJ2-7|NA|TRBV5-8|11
ASSYLTRGEQY
>TRBJ2-7|NA|TRBV6-4|12
ASRAPRAQYEQY
>TRBJ1-1|TRBD1|TRBV7-9|12
ASVKQGEYTEAF
>TRBJ1-2|NA|TRBV4-3|12
ASSPLAMDYGYT
>TRBJ2-2|NA|TRBV7-6|14
ASSLRGPSNTGELF
>TRBJ2-3|NA|TRBV15|12
ATSRLGGTDTQY
>TRBJ2-1|NA|TRBV27|14
ASSFTNSYHYNEQF
>TRBJ2-5|NA|TRBV5-4|14
ASSLAPTGARETQY
>TRBJ1-2|NA|TRBV2|10
ASSDQWKGDA
>TRBJ1-4|NA|TRBV7-9|16
ASSLMLQGRATNEKLF
>TRBJ2-2|NA|TRBV10-1|13
ASSESSQHTGELF
>TRBJ1-6|NA|TRBV19|11
ASSIDRNSPLH
>TRBJ2-4|NA|TRBV28|12
ASRQGGPKNIQY
>TRBJ1-6|NA|TRBV7-8|13
ASSSRESYNSPLH
>TRBJ2-3|NA|TRBV11-1|13
ASSPTGNERDTQY
>TRBJ2-2|NA|TRBV13|13
ASRPSWGGTGELF
>TRBJ2-7|NA|TRBV4-1|13
ASSQVVHGSYEQY
>TRBJ2-7|TRBD2|TRBV12-5|13
ASGLVSGASYEQY
>TRBJ2-1|NA|TRBV10-3|14
AISGGRERLYNEQF
>TRBJ1-2|NA|TRBV7-9|12
ASSLADRTYGYT
>TRBJ1-5|NA|TRBV15|11
ATSSTPGQPQH
>TRBJ2-5|NA|TRBV10-3|11
AIQRANQETQY
>TRBJ2-1|NA|TRBV7-3|11
ASSRPPAWEQF
>TRBJ1-5|NA|TRBV6-1|13
ASSEDGRVGQPQH
>NA|NA|TRBV5-6|10
ASSFNTYEQY
>TRBJ1-1|TRBD1|TRBV29-1|11
SDLTGGKTEAF